This T cell receptor (beta chain) came from a study of T cells in Graves' hyperthyroidism and ophthalmopathy (dated by TCRdb to between 2018 and 2021). Some background on the complete study: Peripheral blood samples were taken at initial diagnosis, before any treatment was given. TCR V-J signatures able to tell the groups apart were searched for in a discovery cohort of approximately 95 patients, of whom about 40 had Graves' ophthalmopathy and under 65 had stable Graves' hyperthyroidism. Prospective prediction of ophthalmopathy was tested in an independent validation cohort of fewer than 20 hyperthyroidism patients and 15 to 17 patients who later progressed to ophthalmopathy. For training and testing, the 100 or so patients in the discovery cohort were randomly divided in a 7:3 ratio. The study also compared thyroid tissue and blood T-cell repertoires from several Graves' hyperthyroidism patients. Once sampling was done, hyperthyroidism patients were given methimazole at a starting dose of 30 mg daily, whereas ophthalmopathy patients were given high-dose intravenous methylprednisolone. TCR Vbeta CDR3 sequencing of approximately 140 peripheral blood samples (43 ophthalmopathy, 75 to 85 hyperthyroidism and around 17 progressor patients) is reported in the paper.

General findings and caveats noted by the study authors: Blood samples also contained most of the expanded thyroid clonotypes (frequency above 0.001), which suggests that blood repertoires may reflect thyroid immune responses. No statistical method was used to set the sample size in advance, and investigators knew the group allocation. Ophthalmopathy was separated from stable hyperthyroidism by a 13 V-J signature model, with over 85% sensitivity and roughly 81% specificity obtained in cross-validation and 80%/75% obtained in testing. In validation, progression to ophthalmopathy was predicted by the model with 70.59% sensitivity and about 72% specificity, a median of around 6.5 months before onset.

Counted from cysteine to phenylalanine, this CDR3 has 15 amino acids. Kept here is only the CDR3 DNA, which spans 45 bases and is read in frame from base 1. Trimming at the junction amounts to 4 bases on V and 4 bases on J, and the germline ends lie 17 bases apart. The germline V gene sets CDR1 to MNHEY and CDR2 to SVGAGI. Graves' hyperthyroidism was defined as stable when no progression to ophthalmopathy occurred over 18 months of follow-up. Hyperthyroidism patients were aged 18 to 65 years and newly diagnosed, with disease duration of less than 2 months. The study excluded patients with uncontrolled infections, other autoimmune diseases, pregnancy or lactation. Clinical symptoms, serum thyroxine and TRAb, thyroid ultrasound, and orbital computed tomography formed the basis for the diagnoses. Ficoll-Paque density gradient centrifugation was used to isolate PBMCs from 8 to 10 ml of fresh peripheral blood. Total RNA was extracted using Trizol reagent, and RNA quality was assessed on an Agilent 2100 Bioanalyzer.

As regards this clonotype: This receptor's antigen is unknown. There are no base qualities to consult, and no much larger clone falls within one base.

The TCR beta CDR3 regions were amplified from the RNA transcripts. The first round of RT-PCR for the TCR CDR3 was performed with the HTBI primer set and the Qiagen OneStep RT-PCR kit. Libraries were constructed in a second round of multiplex PCR, after which size selection and purification were performed. Sequencing of the libraries was done on an Illumina HiSeq2000 using paired-end 100 bp reads. Per the source publication's procedure: Raw data were processed with SOAPnuke, discarding reads with adapters, uncalled bases, mean Phred below 15, or no exact constant-primer or identifier match. COPE v1.2.5 was used to merge the high-quality paired reads, and each unique nucleotide sequence was defined as a clonotype. Clonotypes were aligned to IMGT TRBV, TRBD and TRBJ reference segments using MiTCR v1.1. Only V-J combinations with frequency above 0.0001, covering about 99% of repertoires, were analysed. A TCS score was defined as the ratio between F50 (clonal expansion) and ExV (chaos), using BLOSUM62-based TCRdist between CDR3 peptides within each V-J. Welch's t-statistics and random forest reduced roughly 530 V-J features to 13, which were used in a naive Bayes classifier (R e1071). The raw public reads went through TCRdb reprocessing: fastp at Q25, MiXCR clone calling, in-frame beta chains kept. Records with the same CDR3 protein are collapsed into one entry carrying the most frequent genes and DNA. TCRdb, not the authors, supplied the V and J calls. The sample table contains about half a million distinct CDR3 sequences; only one count was recorded for more than 20% of them. About 26% of the sample belongs to the ten largest clones.

The TCR originated in a man aged 18 to 30 with Graves' hyperthyroidism. The source material was blood. Recombination joined TRBV6-5 with TRBJ2-7; the D segment may tentatively be TRBD1 or TRBD2, each giving 6 matched bases. The CDR3 has the sequence CASSSIWGAGYEQYF. The nucleotide sequence reads TGTGCCAGCAGTTCCATCTGGGGGGCGGGGTACGAGCAGTACTTC.